This TCR beta chain was identified during a study of blood T cell repertoires in COVID-19. The repertoire was sequenced with immunoSEQ multiplex PCR; TCRdb's copy has only in-frame clones and lacks some. The sample holds some 70,000 clones, 73% seen once. This CDR3 is 15 amino acids long. With 7 bases removed from V and 5 bases from J, the gap between germline ends came to 18 bases. Per the germline V gene, CDR1 is SNHLY and CDR2 is FYNNEI. This TCR was recovered from a man aged 60 to 75 with acute or convalescent COVID-19. The source material was peripheral blood. The J gene is TRBJ2-1, the V gene TRBV2; possibly TRBD2 for D (5 bases). CDR3 protein: CASMEFSDGNNEQFF. CDR3 nucleotide sequence: TGTGCCAGCATGGAATTTTCGGACGGGAACAATGAGCAGTTCTTC.